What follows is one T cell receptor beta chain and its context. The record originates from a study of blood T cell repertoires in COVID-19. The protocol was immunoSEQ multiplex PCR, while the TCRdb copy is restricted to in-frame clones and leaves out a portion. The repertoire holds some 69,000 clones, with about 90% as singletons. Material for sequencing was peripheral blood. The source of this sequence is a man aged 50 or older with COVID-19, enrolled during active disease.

In DNA form, the CDR3 reads TGTGCCACCAGTGATCCCCAAGGACTAGCGAACAATGAGCAGTTCTTC. Amino acid sequence: CATSDPQGLANNEQFF. The V and J genes are TRBV24-1 and TRBJ2-1; 9 bases line up with TRBD2. Germline CDR1 reads KGHDR; CDR2 reads SFDVKD. With V trimmed by 3 bases and J by 5 bases, 7 bases remained unmatched. The CDR3 loop spans 16 amino acids.